Below are 11 T cell receptor beta chains sequenced from a single sample in a study of patients and donors after allogeneic stem cell transplantation. TCRdb fed the RT-PCR reads into MiXCR, producing one record per CDR3 protein. The sample consists of 400,000 to 500,000 distinct CDR3 sequences, about a sixth of them appearing once. The sequenced sample was blood, either unsorted or a sorted T cell fraction (not recorded which). These receptors were taken from a human donor who was either an allogeneic HSCT recipient or a stem cell or donor lymphocyte infusion donor (not recorded which). It is not recorded whose cells these are; they may come from a transplant donor.

The CDR3 reads CASSTLAGASPGELFF. In nucleotides, the CDR3 is TGTGCCAGCAGCACCCTAGCGGGGGCCTCTCCCGGGGAGCTGTTTTTT. The chain uses TRBV7-2 and TRBJ2-2; TRBD2 agrees at 10 bases. CDR3 length: 16 residues. The germline V gene has CDR1 SGHTA and CDR2 FQGNSA. The junction had 9 bases not matched to a gene; V was cut back by 5 bases and J by 6 bases.

The J gene is TRBJ2-3, the V gene TRBV27; a possible D gene is TRBD2 (6 bases). Trimming took 3 bases from V and 4 from J, leaving 14 bases between them. Germline CDR1 reads MNHEY; CDR2 reads SMNVEV (reference sequence). This CDR3 spans 15 amino acids. DNA of the CDR3: TGTGCCAGCAGTTTCTCAGCGGAGGGGCCAGATACGCAGTATTTT. It translates to CASSFSAEGPDTQYF.

V usage is TRBV24-1 and J usage is TRBJ2-2, with D unresolved. Germline V lookup: CDR1 KGHDR, CDR2 SFDVKD. The CDR3 contains 13 residues. The V end lost 6 bases, the J end lost 7 bases, and 11 bases lay between the germline ends. The CDR3: CATSSMVGGELFF. DNA for the CDR3: TGTGCCACCAGTTCGATGGTGGGCGGGGAGCTGTTTTTT.

V is TRBV21-1 and J is TRBJ2-3. TRBV21-1 constitutes a pseudogene. The CDR3 runs to 17 residues. For the CDR3, the DNA is TGTGCCAGCGGTCGGTTGGTTCCTCAGGAGAGGCAATGGGCGCAGTATTTT. Its protein is CASGRLVPQERQWAQYF.

This rearrangement joins TRBV20-1 to TRBJ1-4, with unresolved D. The length of the CDR3 is 14 residues. Trimming shortened V by 3 bases and J by 8 bases, and 16 bases separated the two germline ends. Looked up from germline, CDR1 is DFQATT and CDR2 is SNEGSKA (reference sequence). This CDR3 reads CSASEDWGTEKLFF. CDR3 coding DNA: TGCAGTGCTAGTGAAGACTGGGGTACGGAAAAACTGTTTTTT.

This clonotype came up a few times. V and J are TRBV29-1 and TRBJ2-7; 7 positions agree with TRBD2. Germline trimming cut 3 bases from V and 1 base from J; bases unmatched to any gene: 6. The germline V gene encodes CDR1 SQVTM and CDR2 ANQGSEA. This CDR3 is built from 14 residues. The CDR3 coding sequence is TGCAGCGTTGATTTCGGGCGGGAGTCCTACGAGCAGTACTTC. Its protein is CSVDFGRESYEQYF.

The chain carries TRBV5-1 and TRBJ2-1, with D possibly matching TRBD2 (5 bases). The CDR3 is 14 amino acids. Trimming removed 4 bases at V and 2 bases at J, with 10 bases between. The germline gives CDR1 SGHRS, CDR2 YFSETQ. The DNA for the CDR3 is TGCGCCAGCAGCGGACGGACTCCCTACAATGAGCAGTTCTTC. This encodes CASSGRTPYNEQFF.

This clonotype was seen more than once but under ten times. The CDR3 loop is CATSTRGGAGYNEQFF. The CDR3 DNA follows: TGTGCCACCAGCACGAGGGGAGGGGCCGGGTACAATGAGCAGTTCTTC. The genes are TRBV15 and TRBJ2-1, with TRBD2 matching over 7 bases. In germline, CDR1 is LNHNV, CDR2 YYDKDF (reference sequence). CDR3 length: 16 amino acids. V was clipped by 4 bases and J by 4 bases; unmatched bases: 10.

The J gene is TRBJ2-7, the V gene TRBV29-1, with D possibly called TRBD1 or TRBD2 (6 bases each). Between the trimmed V and J ends, which lost 6 bases and 3 bases, there was a span of 12 bases. The CDR3 contains 12 residues. CDR1 is SQVTM, CDR2 ANQGSEA, per germline. CDR3 sequence: CSVRRGDYEQYF. CDR3 DNA: TGCAGCGTGCGAAGGGGGGACTACGAGCAGTACTTC.

The rearrangement links TRBV27 to TRBJ2-3, with D uncertain. Trimming removed 2 bases from V and 2 bases from J, with 14 bases in between. The V gene's germline CDR1 is MNHEY and CDR2 SMNVEV (reference sequence). The length of the CDR3 is 16 residues. The CDR3 spells CASSLRPHRITDTQYF. The DNA of the CDR3 is TGTGCCAGCAGTTTACGCCCTCACCGCATCACAGATACGCAGTATTTT.

This clonotype came up a few times. V and J are TRBV29-1 and TRBJ2-7; 9 nucleotides align to TRBD1. From germline, CDR1 is SQVTM and CDR2 ANQGSEA. V trimming: 4 bases; J trimming: 4 bases; junction bases outside the gene matches: 11. This CDR3 is built from 15 residues. CDR3 sequence: CSVALHGTGSYEQYF. The CDR3 DNA follows: TGCAGCGTTGCTCTTCACGGGACAGGGAGTTACGAGCAGTACTTC.